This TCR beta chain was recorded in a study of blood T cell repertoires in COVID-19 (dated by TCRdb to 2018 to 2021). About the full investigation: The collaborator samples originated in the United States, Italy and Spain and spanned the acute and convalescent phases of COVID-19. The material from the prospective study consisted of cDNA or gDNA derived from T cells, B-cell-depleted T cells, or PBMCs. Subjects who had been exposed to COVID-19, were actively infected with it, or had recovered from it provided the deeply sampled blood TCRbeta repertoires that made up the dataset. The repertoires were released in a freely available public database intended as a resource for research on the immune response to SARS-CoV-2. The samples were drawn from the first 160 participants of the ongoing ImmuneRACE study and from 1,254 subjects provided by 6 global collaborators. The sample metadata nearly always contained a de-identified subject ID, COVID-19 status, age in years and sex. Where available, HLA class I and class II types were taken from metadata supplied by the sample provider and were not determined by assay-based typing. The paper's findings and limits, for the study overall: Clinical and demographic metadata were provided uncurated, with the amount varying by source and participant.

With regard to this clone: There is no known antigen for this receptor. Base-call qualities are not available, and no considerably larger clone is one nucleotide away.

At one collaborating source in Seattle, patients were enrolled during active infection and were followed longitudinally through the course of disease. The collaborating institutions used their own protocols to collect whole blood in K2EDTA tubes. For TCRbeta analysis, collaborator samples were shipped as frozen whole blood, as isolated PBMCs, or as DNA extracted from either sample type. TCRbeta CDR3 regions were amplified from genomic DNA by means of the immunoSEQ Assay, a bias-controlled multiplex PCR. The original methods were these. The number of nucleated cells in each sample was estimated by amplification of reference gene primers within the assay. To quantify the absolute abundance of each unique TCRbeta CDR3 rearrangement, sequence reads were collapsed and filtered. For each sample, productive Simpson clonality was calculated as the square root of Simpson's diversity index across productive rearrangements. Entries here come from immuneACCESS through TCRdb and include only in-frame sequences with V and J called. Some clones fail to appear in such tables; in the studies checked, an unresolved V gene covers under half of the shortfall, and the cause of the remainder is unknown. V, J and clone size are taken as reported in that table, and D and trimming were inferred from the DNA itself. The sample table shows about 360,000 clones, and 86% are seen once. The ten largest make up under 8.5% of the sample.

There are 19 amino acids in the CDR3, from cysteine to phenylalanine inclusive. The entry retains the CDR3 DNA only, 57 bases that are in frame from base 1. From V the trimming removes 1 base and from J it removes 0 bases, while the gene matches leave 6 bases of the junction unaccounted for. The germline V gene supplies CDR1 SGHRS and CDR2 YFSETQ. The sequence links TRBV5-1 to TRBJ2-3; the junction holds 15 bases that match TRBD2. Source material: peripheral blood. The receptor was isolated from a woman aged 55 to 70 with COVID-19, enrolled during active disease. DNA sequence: TGCGCCAGCAGCTTGCTGGGACTAGCGGGGGGATCTAGCACAGATACGCAGTATTTT. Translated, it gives CASSLLGLAGGSSTDTQYF.